This T cell receptor beta chain is from a study of spatial heterogeneity in lung cancer. Turning to the study itself: Every unique TCR and UMI combination, on average, appeared more than ten times in raw reads.

One entry per CDR3 protein results from TCRdb running MiXCR on the 5' RACE reads. The repertoire consists of fewer than 7,000 distinct CDR3 sequences, with about 13% occurring once and the leading ten covering around 21%. This CDR3 is 13 amino acids long. Germline V gene lookup returns CDR1 MNHEY and CDR2 SVGEGT. Trimming stripped 2 bases from V and 1 base from J, with 5 bases between. As for time point: sample taken at primary tumor resection. Donors were roughly 72 untreated early-stage non-small cell lung cancer patients. Source: normal lung tissue next to the tumor, taken at surgery. This TCR was sampled from a female donor with early-stage non-small cell lung cancer. This sequence joins TRBV6-2 or TRBV6-3 and TRBJ1-1; D call uncertain. The CDR3 coding sequence is TGTGCCAGCAGTTACACAGAGAACACTGAAGCTTTCTTT. Amino acid sequence: CASSYTENTEAFF.